One sample yielded the 21 T cell receptor beta chains listed below, sequenced in a study of blood T cell repertoires in COVID-19. Clones were read by immunoSEQ multiplex PCR, and TCRdb kept only the in-frame ones, dropping some. This table holds 76,000 or so clones, almost 85% found once. Sequenced input: peripheral blood. All receptors come from a man between 45 and 60 years old with acute or convalescent COVID-19.

This clone was counted only a few times. At one end, the junction sequence differs from germline, possibly due to a read error. CDR3: CASTLLVYRGDTEAFF. In DNA, the CDR3 is TGTGCCAGCACCTTACTGGTGTACAGGGGAGACACTGAAGCTTTCTTT. This sequence joins TRBV7-2 and TRBJ1-1; 7 positions agree with TRBD1. The CDR3 extends over 16 amino acids. Looked up from germline, CDR1 is SGHTA and CDR2 is FQGNSA.

The chain combines TRBV27 with TRBJ1-5, with 8 positions matching TRBD1. CDR3 length: 16 amino acids. CDR1 and CDR2 (germline): MNHEY, SMNVEV (reference sequence). With V trimmed by 5 bases and J by 2 bases, 8 bases remained unmatched. The CDR3 nucleotides are TGTGCCAGCAGTCCCTGGACAGGGCAACGCAATCAGCCCCAGCATTTT. Protein: CASSPWTGQRNQPQHF.

This chain uses TRBV20-1 with TRBJ2-7; D possibly corresponds to TRBD2 (5 bases). The CDR3 loop spans 12 amino acids. The germline V gene has CDR1 DFQATT and CDR2 SNEGSKA (reference sequence). The germline V and J ends were trimmed by 3 bases and 3 bases, with 9 bases remaining between them. The CDR3 loop is CSASRDYYEQYF. The DNA of the CDR3 is TGCAGTGCTAGTCGTGACTACTACGAGCAGTACTTC.

This rearrangement joins TRBV2 to TRBJ1-5, with D possibly being TRBD1 (6 bases). The CDR3 is 14 amino acids. Trimming cost V 4 bases and J 5 bases, with 12 bases left between them. Germline V gene data show CDR1 as SNHLY and CDR2 as FYNNEI. CDR3 DNA sequence: TGTGCCAGCAGTGCCGGGACACTATATCAGCCCCAGCATTTT. It translates to CASSAGTLYQPQHF.

Written as DNA, the CDR3 is TGTGCCAGCAGTTACTACAGGGGGATGAGCAATCAGCCCCAGCATTTT. This sequence encodes CASSYYRGMSNQPQHF. The gene calls are TRBV6-2 or TRBV6-3 and TRBJ1-5, with 8 bases matching TRBD1. Germline CDR1 is MNHEY and CDR2 is SVGEGT. J lost 1 base, V lost 1 base, and 3 bases had no gene match. This CDR3 is 16 amino acids long.

The rearrangement links TRBV7-5 to TRBJ2-5; the D call in the table, TRBD2, was not verified against the DNA. TRBV7-5 is labeled a pseudogene. This CDR3 comprises 15 residues. The CDR3 nucleotides are TGTGCCAGAAGCAGGCTAGCGGGAGCGGGGGGGACCCAGTACTTC. Amino acid sequence: CARSRLAGAGGTQYF.

The chain joins TRBV7-9 to TRBJ1-1, with TRBD1 identical over 8 bases. Losses at the gene ends were 5 bases for V and 5 bases for J; bases not matched to a gene: 4. The CDR3 consists of 13 residues. Germline CDR1 is SEHNR and CDR2 is FQNEAQ (reference sequence). The CDR3 protein is CASSLQGDTEAFF. CDR3 sequence (DNA): TGTGCCAGCAGCCTACAGGGGGATACTGAAGCTTTCTTT.

The CDR3 sequence is CASSYIGEGTGELFF. CDR3 coding DNA: TGTGCCAGCAGTTATATAGGGGAGGGGACCGGGGAGCTGTTTTTT. The V gene is TRBV6-6, the J gene TRBJ2-2, with 7 bases aligning to TRBD2. V was pared by 3 bases and J by 5 bases, with 6 bases of the junction left unmatched. Per the germline V gene, CDR1 is MNHNY and CDR2 is SVGAGI (reference sequence). The CDR3 sequence is 15 residues long.

V usage is TRBV2 and J usage is TRBJ2-7; the D gene is possibly TRBD1 (5 bases). CDR1 and CDR2 (germline): SNHLY, FYNNEI. Deletions cut 10 bases from V and 3 bases from J, with 13 bases between. The CDR3 has 12 residues. DNA for the CDR3: TGTGCCATGCTGGGGCGGCGCTACGAGCAGTACTTC. This translates into CAMLGRRYEQYF.

The chain joins TRBV28 to TRBJ1-1; D call uncertain. Per the germline V gene, CDR1 is MDHEN and CDR2 is SYDVKM. The CDR3 is 12 residues long. Between the trimmed V and J ends, which lost 3 bases and 8 bases, there was a span of 10 bases. The DNA of the CDR3 is TGTGCCAGCAGTTTCAACAGAGAAGAAGCTTTCTTT. Amino acid sequence: CASSFNREEAFF.

The chain uses TRBV7-2 and TRBJ2-1; 7 bases are shared with TRBD2. The CDR3 runs to 18 residues. The ends lost 0 bases at V and 1 base at J; junction bases unmatched: 9. Germline CDR1 reads SGHTA; CDR2 reads FQGNSA. In nucleotides, the CDR3 is TGTGCCAGCAGCTTAGCGTCTCTAGGACTAGTGTCCTACAATGAGCAGTTCTTC. Its translation is CASSLASLGLVSYNEQFF.

The J gene is TRBJ1-5, the V gene TRBV19; TRBD1 might be the D (5 bases). Looked up from germline, CDR1 is LNHDA and CDR2 is SQIVND (reference sequence). V lost 6 bases, J lost 9 bases, and 18 bases lay in between. This CDR3 comprises 14 residues. In DNA form, the CDR3 reads TGTGCCAGTAGCCCCGTGGGGGGGGTTGGGCCCCAGCATTTT. This codes for CASSPVGGVGPQHF.

This rearrangement joins TRBV7-3 to TRBJ1-1; 8 bases match TRBD1. Germline V gives CDR1 SGHTA, CDR2 FQGTGA. CDR3 size: 14 residues. With V trimmed by 5 bases and J by 3 bases, 5 bases remained unmatched. The chain's CDR3 is CASSQQGAYTEAFF. CDR3 DNA: TGTGCCAGCAGCCAGCAGGGGGCATACACTGAAGCTTTCTTT. Combining the CDR3 with reference TRBV7-3 and TRBJ1-1 gives the whole variable domain GAGVSQTPSNKVTEKGKYVELRCDPISGHTALYWYRQSLGQGPEFLIYFQGTGAADDSGLPNDRFFAVRPEGSVSTLKIQRTERGDSAVYLCASSQQGAYTEAFFGQGTRLTVV.

This chain joins TRBV6-5 and TRBJ2-1, with 10 positions matching TRBD1. The CDR3 length is 15 residues. The germline gives CDR1 MNHEY, CDR2 SVGAGI. After removal of 5 bases from V and 5 bases from J, the junction contained 6 bases not matched to a gene. The CDR3 DNA follows: TGTGCCAGCAGTACCGACAGGGGGCGGCACAATGAGCAGTTCTTC. Translating it yields CASSTDRGRHNEQFF.

The V gene is TRBV7-8, the J gene TRBJ2-3; 7 bases are a match to TRBD2. The V and J ends lost 1 base and 9 bases, in that order; junction bases with no gene match: 4. This CDR3 is built from 13 residues. Germline V gene lookup returns CDR1 SGHVS and CDR2 FQNEAQ. DNA for the CDR3: TGTGCCAGCAGCTTAGGGGGGGAGGGCACGCAGTATTTT. Its translation: CASSLGGEGTQYF.

V and J are TRBV3-1 (or the pseudogene TRBV3-2) and TRBJ2-7; the D gene is possibly TRBD2 (5 bases). The V end lost 0 bases, the J end lost 7 bases, and 13 bases lay between the germline ends. CDR1 LGHDT and CDR2 YNNKEL come from the germline V gene (reference sequence). The CDR3 sequence is 14 residues long. CDR3 in amino acids: CASSQDRTYQEQYF. The CDR3 DNA reads TGTGCCAGCAGCCAAGATCGGACTTACCAGGAGCAGTACTTC.

The chain employs TRBV30 and TRBJ2-1, with a weak D call TRBD1 (5 bases). V shed 3 bases and J shed 5 bases, with 11 bases lying between them. CDR1 and CDR2 from the germline V gene are GTSNPN and SVGIG (reference sequence). The CDR3 runs to 13 residues. The CDR3 DNA follows: TGTGCCTGGAGCCCAGGACATCACAATGAGCAGTTCTTC. As protein: CAWSPGHHNEQFF.

The rearrangement joins TRBV11-2 to TRBJ2-7, with D possibly TRBD2 on 6 matching bases. The CDR3 loop spans 14 amino acids. The germline V gene encodes CDR1 SGHAT and CDR2 FQNNGV. Trimming pared 2 bases from V and 3 bases from J, leaving 11 bases between. DNA of the CDR3: TGTGCCAGCAGCTTACTGGGGGGAGGCTACGAGCAGTACTTC. Protein: CASSLLGGGYEQYF.

This clone was picked up a small number of times. J is TRBJ2-7 and V is TRBV6-2 or TRBV6-3; 8 bases map to TRBD1. The V and J ends lost 6 bases and 6 bases, in that order; junction bases with no gene match: 13. CDR1 is MNHEY and CDR2 is SVGEGT in the germline V gene. This CDR3 region has 15 residues. CDR3 sequence: CASSPRPRTGTEQYF. The CDR3 region has the DNA TGTGCCAGCAGCCCTAGGCCCCGGACAGGGACCGAGCAGTACTTC.

This chain connects TRBV19 to TRBJ1-4; D is possibly TRBD1 (6 bases). The CDR3 has 16 residues. CDR1 LNHDA and CDR2 SQIVND come from the germline V gene (reference sequence). With 5 bases removed from V and 3 bases from J, the gap between germline ends came to 16 bases. The CDR3 nucleotides read TGTGCCAGTAGTTCCGACAGGAGCGTTGCTAATGAAAAACTGTTTTTT. It is translated as CASSSDRSVANEKLFF.

This clone was observed once. CDR3 nucleotides: TGTGCCACCGGAAGGACAGGCCGAAATGAAAAACTGTTTTTT. This translates into CATGRTGRNEKLFF. The V and J genes are TRBV24-1 and TRBJ1-4; TRBD1 agrees at 7 bases. V lost 9 bases, J lost 5 bases, and 8 bases stayed unmatched. Germline V gene data show CDR1 as KGHDR and CDR2 as SFDVKD. The CDR3 is 14 residues long.